The T cell receptor (beta chain) described here comes from a study of vaccination and CD4 T cells after COVID-19. Study-level background: Post-vaccine specimens were obtained a median approximately 70 days after dose two (range 14 to 241).

With regard to this clonotype: Its antigen is still unknown.

Germline values: CDR1 LNHDA, CDR2 SQIVND (reference sequence). CDR3 size: 15 residues. V dropped 4 bases and J dropped 2; count of bases not matched to a gene: 3. The treatment: approximately 9-day PBMC culture with coronavirus spike peptide pools or control peptides (ViraFEST assay). Patients returned positive PCR results between March and December 2020, earlier than US Alpha, Beta and Delta variants. An Oncomine TCR Beta short-read assay was used to sequence the DNA from cultured CD4+ T cells. TCRdb recomputed calls from the PCR reads with MiXCR, one row per CDR3 protein. The table has fewer than 15,000 distinct CDR3 sequences, roughly 48% seen once; the top ten hold 20% to 25%.

Sequenced sample: CD4+ T cells from blood, cultured in vitro. The clonotype originates from a human donor who had recovered from COVID-19. The chain couples TRBV19 to TRBJ2-1, with 9 bases identical to TRBD2. The CDR3 nucleotides are TGTGCCAGTAGTAGACTAGCGGACACCTACAATGAGCAGTTCTTC. As protein: CASSRLADTYNEQFF.